Listed here are 19 T cell receptor beta chains from one sample, sequenced in a study of blood T cell repertoires in COVID-19. Assay: immunoSEQ multiplex PCR; the TCRdb copy retains only in-frame clones and omits some. The sample includes around 28,000 clones, over 75% of them seen just once. The specimen was peripheral blood. The receptor set was obtained from a human donor in a cohort sampled during active COVID-19.

This chain links TRBV7-8 with TRBJ1-2, with D possibly matching TRBD1 (5 bases). The CDR3 sequence is 14 residues long. CDR1 is SGHVS and CDR2 is FQNEAQ in the germline V gene. V lost 0 bases, J lost 8 bases, and 13 bases lay in between. CDR3 DNA: TGTGCCAGCAGCTTAGCTCGGCAGGGAGGCGGCTACACCTTC. It codes for CASSLARQGGGYTF.

This clone was recorded a few times. The V gene is TRBV6-4, the J gene TRBJ1-1, with D perhaps matching TRBD1 (5 bases). Trimming took off 6 bases at V and 4 bases at J, with 18 bases between the two ends. The CDR3 contains 15 residues. Looked up from germline, CDR1 is MRHNA and CDR2 is SNTAGT. The CDR3 DNA sequence: TGTGCCAGCAGGGACACAGATTGGGGAGGCACTGAAGCTTTCTTT. Its translation is CASRDTDWGGTEAFF.

The rearrangement joins TRBV29-1 to TRBJ1-1; 7 bases map to TRBD1. The CDR3 runs to 13 residues. Germline trimming cut 4 bases from V and 6 bases from J; bases unmatched to any gene: 8. Germline V gene lookup returns CDR1 SQVTM and CDR2 ANQGSEA. The CDR3 region has the DNA TGCAGCGTTGTTCGACAGGGCTTTGCTGAAGCTTTCTTT. It yields the protein CSVVRQGFAEAFF. The whole variable domain, remainder taken from reference TRBV29-1 and TRBJ1-1, is SAVISQKPSRDICQRGTSLTIQCQVDSQVTMMFWYRQQPGQSLTLIATANQGSEATYESGFVIDKFPISRPNLTFSTLTVSNMSPEDSSIYLCSVVRQGFAEAFFGQGTRLTVV.

As for this clone: The junction differs from germline at one of its ends, possibly a read error. This sequence joins TRBV5-1 and TRBJ1-1; the D is unclear. Germline V gene lookup returns CDR1 SGHRS and CDR2 YFSETQ. This CDR3 region has 14 residues. CDR3 nucleotides: TGCGCCAGCAGTTTGGCCCCCCGGGACACTGAAGCTTTCTTT. This translates into CASSLAPRDTEAFF.

This chain connects TRBV11-2 to TRBJ1-5, with 7 bases aligning to TRBD1. Germline CDR1 and CDR2: SGHAT and FQNNGV. V trimming: 8 bases; J trimming: 2 bases; junction bases outside the gene matches: 3. CDR3 length: 13 residues. CDR3 sequence: CASATGGNQPQHF. CDR3 bases: TGTGCCAGCGCAACAGGGGGCAATCAGCCCCAGCATTTT.

Comment on this clone: At one end the junction does not follow the germline gene, possibly because of a read error. Other DNA sequences in the sample encode the same CDR3. This chain joins TRBV5-4 and TRBJ2-7; D possibly corresponds to TRBD2 (6 bases). This CDR3 is built from 16 residues. Looked up from germline, CDR1 is SGHNT and CDR2 is YYREEE (reference sequence). The CDR3 sequence is CASSSGAGRTPYEQYF. The CDR3 region has the DNA TGTGCCAGCAGCTCTGGGGCGGGGAGAACGCCCTATGAGCAGTACTTC.

The chain employs TRBV3-1 (or the pseudogene TRBV3-2) and TRBJ1-1, with D possibly TRBD1 on 5 matching bases. CDR3 length: 17 amino acids. Germline CDR1 and CDR2: LGHDT and YNNKEL (reference sequence). Trimming took 6 bases from V and 2 from J, leaving 22 bases between them. The CDR3: CASSPNSQKRGNTEAFF. CDR3 nucleotide sequence: TGTGCCAGCAGTCCGAACTCTCAAAAAAGGGGTAACACTGAAGCTTTCTTT.

V is TRBV10-3 and J is TRBJ1-5, with D possibly matching TRBD1 (6 bases). Germline V gives CDR1 ENHRY, CDR2 SYGVKD. The germline V and J ends were trimmed by 3 bases and 0 bases, with 9 bases remaining between them. This CDR3 comprises 15 residues. The CDR3 nucleotides are TGTGCCATCAGTGACAGACAGGCTAGCAATCAGCCCCAGCATTTT. It is translated as CAISDRQASNQPQHF.

This clone was seen only once. The chain is built from TRBV11-3 and TRBJ2-3; 16 bases map to TRBD2. This CDR3 comprises 17 residues. CDR1 is SGHNT, CDR2 YENEEA, per germline. V lost 3 bases and J lost 4; bases outside the gene matches: 4. The CDR3: CASSLGLAGGQADTQYF. The CDR3 bases are TGTGCCAGCAGCTTGGGACTAGCGGGGGGGCAGGCAGATACGCAGTATTTT.

The V call is TRBV28, the J call TRBJ1-2, with TRBD1 as a possible D gene (5 bases). This CDR3 region has 13 residues. Per germline, CDR1 MDHEN and CDR2 SYDVKM. Between the trimmed V and J ends, which lost 4 bases and 1 base, there was a span of 7 bases. The DNA of the CDR3 is TGTGCCAGCAGTTGGACAAGTAACTATGGCTACACCTTC. This encodes CASSWTSNYGYTF.

The table lists this clone with a few counts. The chain employs TRBV6-2 or TRBV6-3 and TRBJ1-5; no reliable D call. The CDR3 sequence is 12 residues long. Trimming stripped 4 bases from V and 4 bases from J, with 5 bases between. From germline, CDR1 is MNHEY and CDR2 SVGEGT. For the CDR3, the DNA is TGTGCCAGCAGTTTCGGGAATCAGCCCCAGCATTTT. It translates to CASSFGNQPQHF.

The chain is built from TRBV19 and TRBJ2-7, with a possible D match to TRBD1 (5 bases). The CDR3 covers 13 residues. Germline loops: CDR1 LNHDA, CDR2 SQIVND (reference sequence). The germline V and J ends were trimmed by 8 bases and 6 bases, with 17 bases remaining between them. This CDR3 reads CASCLGQGFEQYF. The CDR3 nucleotides are TGTGCCAGTTGCCTCGGGCAGGGCTTCGAGCAGTACTTC.

The J gene is TRBJ1-6, the V gene TRBV19; D remains unclear. Trimming pared 5 bases from V and 10 bases from J, leaving 15 bases between. Germline-derived CDR1 and CDR2 are LNHDA and SQIVND (reference sequence). The CDR3 totals 14 residues. CDR3 nucleotides: TGTGCCAGTAGTCCCCACAGCCCTGAATCACCCCTCCACTTT. Translated: CASSPHSPESPLHF.

In this sample, this clone turned up once. The rearrangement joins TRBV7-3 to TRBJ2-3; 15 bases are a match to TRBD2. V gave up 4 bases and J gave up 6 bases; unmatched junction bases: 8. CDR1 and CDR2 from the germline V gene are SGHTA and FQGTGA. This CDR3 spans 17 amino acids. CDR3: CASSSPGLAGGGDTQYF. Written as DNA, the CDR3 is TGTGCCAGCAGCTCCCCCGGACTAGCGGGGGGGGGTGATACGCAGTATTTT.

This clone was seen only once. V usage is TRBV7-2 and J usage is TRBJ2-7; the match to TRBD1 covers 7 bases. J lost 5 bases, V lost 5 bases, and 3 bases had no gene match. Germline V gene data show CDR1 as SGHTA and CDR2 as FQGNSA. This CDR3 is built from 12 residues. The CDR3 nucleotides are TGTGCCAGCAGCCACGACAGGGACGAGCAGTACTTC. This sequence encodes CASSHDRDEQYF.

V and J are TRBV7-2 and TRBJ2-1; TRBD1 matches at 7 bases. The junction had 5 bases not matched to a gene; V was cut back by 4 bases and J by 8 bases. The CDR3 covers 13 residues. From germline, CDR1 is SGHTA and CDR2 FQGNSA. The CDR3 sequence is CASSYDRDHEQFF. For the CDR3, the DNA is TGTGCCAGCAGCTACGACAGGGACCATGAGCAGTTCTTC.

The V and J genes are TRBV13 and TRBJ2-3, with 13 bases matching TRBD2. The CDR3 contains 16 residues. Germline V gives CDR1 PRHDT, CDR2 FYEKMQ (reference sequence). J lost 2 bases, V lost 6 bases, and 5 bases had no gene match. In DNA, the CDR3 is TGTGCCAGCAGTTCCGGACTAGCGGGGGCCACAGATACGCAGTATTTT. Protein sequence: CASSSGLAGATDTQYF.

The chain combines TRBV3-1 (or the pseudogene TRBV3-2) with TRBJ1-2; unclear D gene. The V gene lost 3 bases and the J gene lost 6 bases, with 11 bases spanning the gap. Germline CDR1 and CDR2: LGHDT and YNNKEL (reference sequence). This CDR3 is 13 amino acids long. The CDR3 is CASSHTGRDGYTF. CDR3 sequence (DNA): TGTGCCAGCAGCCATACCGGGAGGGATGGCTACACCTTC.

Notes on this clone: The same CDR3 arises from other DNA sequences in this sample as well. The genes are TRBV29-1 and TRBJ1-3, with TRBD1 identical over 11 bases. The CDR3 extends over 13 amino acids. V gave up 3 bases and J gave up 7 bases; unmatched junction bases: 2. The germline V gene has CDR1 SQVTM and CDR2 ANQGSEA. As DNA, the CDR3 is TGCAGCGTTGAGGGACAGGGGGGGAACACCATATATTTT. This translates into CSVEGQGGNTIYF.